Presented here are 27 T cell receptor beta chains from one specimen sequenced in a study of blood T cell repertoires in COVID-19. Profiled with immunoSEQ multiplex PCR; TCRdb holds only in-frame clones, not every one. The data contain roughly 250,000 clones, around 88% of them singletons. Material for sequencing was peripheral blood. These receptor sequences come from a man in his forties with active or convalescent COVID-19.

The chain is built from TRBV11-2 and TRBJ1-1; no reliable D call. The V gene's germline CDR1 is SGHAT and CDR2 FQNNGV. The CDR3 spans 15 residues. The ends were cut back, 4 bases at V and 4 bases at J, with 16 bases in the middle. The CDR3 loop reads CASSSPGVALTEAFF. CDR3 DNA sequence: TGTGCCAGCAGCTCCCCGGGAGTCGCACTCACTGAAGCTTTCTTT. Variable domain in full (rest from reference TRBV11-2 and TRBJ1-1): EAGVAQSPRYKIIEKRQSVAFWCNPISGHATLYWYQQILGQGPKLLIQFQNNGVVDDSQLPKDRFSAERLKGVDSTLKIQPAKLEDSAVYLCASSSPGVALTEAFFGQGTRLTVV.

This clone occurred a few times. V gene TRBV19 combines with J gene TRBJ2-7; TRBD1 matches 7 bases. Per germline, CDR1 LNHDA and CDR2 SQIVND (reference sequence). CDR3 length equals 13 residues. J gave up 6 bases and V 5 bases, and 7 bases lay outside the gene matches. CDR3 DNA sequence: TGTGCCAGTAGTTCCACAGGGGATGGCGAGCAGTACTTC. Translated: CASSSTGDGEQYF.

This clone occurred once. Other DNA sequences in this sample translate to the same CDR3. This chain links TRBV7-9 with TRBJ1-1, with 10 bases matching TRBD1. This CDR3 is 15 amino acids long. Germline CDR1 reads SEHNR; CDR2 reads FQNEAQ (reference sequence). After removal of 1 base from V and 5 bases from J, the junction contained 4 bases not matched to a gene. CDR3 in DNA: TGTGCCAGCAGCTTAGGACAGGGGGCTGATACTGAAGCTTTCTTT. This codes for CASSLGQGADTEAFF.

This clone was picked up one time. The chain links TRBV5-4 to TRBJ1-4; D unresolved. The V end lost 6 bases, the J end lost 7 bases, and 13 bases lay between the germline ends. The CDR3 runs to 13 residues. Germline V gene sequence: CDR1 SGHNT, CDR2 YYREEE (reference sequence). CDR3 nucleotides: TGTGCCAGCACCTCCGAGCCCGGTGAAAAACTGTTTTTT. Its protein is CASTSEPGEKLFF.

The chain uses TRBV18 and TRBJ2-1, with 8 nucleotides matching TRBD2. This CDR3 region has 18 residues. V gave up 0 bases and J gave up 7 bases; unmatched junction bases: 14. Germline-derived CDR1 and CDR2 are KGHSH and LQKENI. The DNA for the CDR3 is TGTGCCAGCTCACCACCGGATGCTAAAGCGGGAGTTAGTAATGAGCAGTTCTTC. Encoded protein: CASSPPDAKAGVSNEQFF.

The CDR3 sequence: CASSQWAASGNTIYF. Here the CDR3 DNA reads TGTGCCAGCAGCCAGTGGGCAGCCTCTGGAAACACCATATATTTT. V gene TRBV7-2 combines with J gene TRBJ1-3; D is unresolved. Trimming took 5 bases from V and 0 from J, leaving 11 bases between them. This CDR3 contains 15 residues. From germline, CDR1 is SGHTA and CDR2 FQGNSA.

CDR3 sequence: CASSVDGGAVYGYTF. In DNA form, the CDR3 reads TGTGCCAGCAGCGTAGATGGAGGGGCTGTCTATGGCTACACCTTC. The chain is built from TRBV9 and TRBJ1-2, with D possibly matching TRBD1 (5 bases). CDR1 is SGDLS and CDR2 is YYNGEE in the germline V gene. The CDR3 is 15 amino acids. The V end lost 0 bases, the J end lost 4 bases, and 13 bases lay between the germline ends.

This clone came up once. The V gene is TRBV30, the J gene TRBJ1-2, with D possibly matching TRBD1 (6 bases). Trimming stripped 0 bases from V and 0 bases from J, with 17 bases between. Germline V gene lookup returns CDR1 GTSNPN and CDR2 SVGIG (reference sequence). There are 17 residues in the CDR3. The CDR3: CAWSVQGRDGPNYGYTF. The DNA for the CDR3 is TGTGCCTGGAGTGTACAGGGCAGGGACGGGCCTAACTATGGCTACACCTTC.

The chain carries TRBV5-1 and TRBJ1-2; 9 bases map to TRBD1. V was pared by 0 bases and J by 4 bases, with 4 bases of the junction left unmatched. The germline V gene has CDR1 SGHRS and CDR2 YFSETQ. CDR3 length: 15 amino acids. The CDR3 DNA reads TGCGCCAGCAGCTTGGCCCAGGACAGGGGCTATGGCTACACCTTC. This sequence encodes CASSLAQDRGYGYTF.

The chain carries TRBV12-3 or TRBV12-4 and TRBJ1-2; D unclear. The CDR3 has 12 residues. Trimming took 2 bases from V and 3 from J, leaving 4 bases between them. In DNA form, the CDR3 reads TGTGCCAGCAGTTTAACAGACTATGGCTACACCTTC. Encoded protein: CASSLTDYGYTF.

V gene TRBV4-1 combines with J gene TRBJ1-1; D remains ambiguous. V lost 8 bases, J lost 5 bases, and 21 bases lay in between. The CDR3 consists of 15 residues. Germline loops: CDR1 MGHRA, CDR2 YSYEKL. DNA of the CDR3: TGCGCCAGCGAAGGAGGGAACGGGGAAAGGACTGAAGCTTTCTTT. Its protein is CASEGGNGERTEAFF.

The J gene is TRBJ1-1, the V gene TRBV6-5, with D possibly being TRBD1 (6 bases). The CDR3 has 13 residues. Trimming shortened V by 5 bases and J by 7 bases, and 14 bases separated the two germline ends. Germline assignment: CDR1 MNHEY and CDR2 SVGAGI. The CDR3 protein is CASSQPGHFEAFF. CDR3 nucleotide sequence: TGTGCCAGCAGTCAGCCGGGACACTTTGAAGCTTTCTTT.

The V and J genes are TRBV5-6 and TRBJ2-5; TRBD2 matches 8 bases. From germline, CDR1 is SGHDT and CDR2 YYEEEE. Trimming removed 3 bases from V and 5 bases from J; junction bases left unmatched: 15. This CDR3 region has 17 residues. CDR3 sequence reads: CASSSTGREGNLETQYF. CDR3 DNA: TGTGCCAGCAGCTCGACGGGACGGGAGGGGAATTTGGAGACCCAGTACTTC.

In this sample, this clone turned up once. The CDR3 sequence: CSVESTGGGTDTQYF. In nucleotides, the CDR3 is TGCAGCGTTGAAAGCACAGGGGGGGGCACAGATACGCAGTATTTT. J is TRBJ2-3 and V is TRBV29-1, with D possibly TRBD1 on 8 matching bases. This CDR3 has 15 amino acids. Germline CDR1 is SQVTM and CDR2 is ANQGSEA. V lost 2 bases to trimming and J lost 1 base, with 13 bases between them.

V gene TRBV4-1 combines with J gene TRBJ2-7, with D possibly TRBD2 on 6 matching bases. Germline CDR1 reads MGHRA; CDR2 reads YSYEKL. There are 15 residues in the CDR3. The ends were cut back, 3 bases at V and 0 bases at J, with 12 bases in the middle. CDR3 sequence (DNA): TGCGCCAGCAGCCAGGAGGGCTTGAGCTCCTACGAGCAGTACTTC. Translation: CASSQEGLSSYEQYF.

The chain links TRBV4-3 to TRBJ1-3; the match to TRBD1 covers 7 bases. Germline V gene data show CDR1 as LGHNA and CDR2 as YSLEER. V shed 0 bases and J 2 bases; nucleotides not matched to a gene: 7. The CDR3 length is 17 residues. The CDR3: CASSQDSTGATGNTIYF. CDR3 bases: TGCGCCAGCAGCCAAGATAGTACAGGGGCGACTGGAAACACCATATATTTT.

The chain uses TRBV11-2 and TRBJ1-1, with a weak D call TRBD1 (6 bases). Trimming stripped 0 bases from V and 5 bases from J, with 13 bases between. The CDR3 loop spans 15 amino acids. CDR1 is SGHAT, CDR2 FQNNGV, per germline. The CDR3 coding sequence is TGTGCCAGCAGCTTAGAACGGGGGAGGGGGACTGAAGCTTTCTTT. Translating gives CASSLERGRGTEAFF.

This CDR3 reads CASSDRGRGEQYF. CDR3 nucleotide sequence: TGTGCCAGCAGTGACCGCGGGAGGGGCGAGCAGTACTTC. The chain recombines TRBV25-1 with TRBJ2-7, with 9 bases that match TRBD2. Trimming cost V 3 bases and J 6 bases; bases outside gene matches: 3. Germline CDR1 MGHDK, CDR2 SYGVNS. The CDR3 runs 13 residues.

This clone came up a few times. V and J are TRBV27 and TRBJ1-1, with D uncertain. This CDR3 comprises 11 residues. Between the trimmed V and J ends, which lost 6 bases and 6 bases, there was a span of 8 bases. Germline V CDR1 and CDR2: MNHEY, SMNVEV (reference sequence). The CDR3 is CASRLGAEAFF. CDR3 sequence (DNA): TGTGCCAGCAGATTAGGAGCTGAAGCTTTCTTT.

This clone appeared a few times. CDR3 bases: TGTGCCATCAGTGATCGACAGGGATTGAACACTGAAGCTTTCTTT. Translating it yields CAISDRQGLNTEAFF. V gene TRBV10-3 combines with J gene TRBJ1-1; TRBD1 agrees at 7 bases. Per the germline V gene, CDR1 is ENHRY and CDR2 is SYGVKD. The ends lost 3 bases at V and 0 bases at J; junction bases unmatched: 4. CDR3 length equals 15 residues.

The gene calls are TRBV19 and TRBJ1-1; D perhaps matches TRBD1 (6 bases). The length of the CDR3 is 14 residues. Between the trimmed V and J ends, which lost 4 bases and 4 bases, there was a span of 13 bases. Germline V gene data show CDR1 as LNHDA and CDR2 as SQIVND (reference sequence). Here the CDR3 DNA reads TGTGCCAGTAGTACTAACAGGGTAGGCACTGAAGCTTTCTTT. Its protein product is CASSTNRVGTEAFF.

The chain carries TRBV5-1 and TRBJ1-3; no reliable D call. With 5 bases removed from V and 0 bases from J, the gap between germline ends came to 9 bases. The CDR3 is 14 residues long. From germline, CDR1 is SGHRS and CDR2 YFSETQ. CDR3 loop: CASREAGSGNTIYF. DNA for the CDR3: TGCGCCAGCAGAGAAGCAGGCTCTGGAAACACCATATATTTT.

The chain carries TRBV15 and TRBJ2-2, with 8 bases matching TRBD1. Trimming removed 4 bases from V and 9 bases from J; junction bases left unmatched: 4. The germline V gene encodes CDR1 LNHNV and CDR2 YYDKDF (reference sequence). CDR3 length: 13 residues. The CDR3 loop reads CATSKDRARELFF. In DNA form, the CDR3 reads TGTGCCACCAGCAAGGACAGGGCGCGGGAGCTGTTTTTT.

The chain combines TRBV5-1 with TRBJ2-3; TRBD2 matches 12 bases. The trim removed 0 bases at V and 4 bases at J, leaving 6 bases unmatched. The CDR3 runs 17 residues. The germline CDR1 and CDR2 sequences are SGHRS and YFSETQ. The DNA of the CDR3 is TGCGCCAGCAGCTTGGAGGCTAGCGGGAGGGGAGCAGATACGCAGTATTTT. It codes for CASSLEASGRGADTQYF.

The genes are TRBV7-9 and TRBJ1-1; 7 bases match TRBD1. CDR1 and CDR2 from the germline V gene are SEHNR and FQNEAQ (reference sequence). The length of the CDR3 is 17 residues. J lost 0 bases, V lost 5 bases, and 12 bases had no gene match. The CDR3 bases are TGTGCCAGCAGCCTCGGAGACAGGGCACCCATGAACACTGAAGCTTTCTTT. This sequence encodes CASSLGDRAPMNTEAFF.

The table lists this clone with a count of one. The rearrangement links TRBV6-6 to TRBJ1-5; TRBD1 matches at 10 bases. This CDR3 has 16 residues. CDR1 and CDR2 from the germline V gene are MNHNY and SVGAGI (reference sequence). V was pared by 4 bases and J by 2 bases, with 5 bases of the junction left unmatched. As DNA, the CDR3 is TGTGCCAGCAGTTCGACAGGGGGCGGCGGCAATCAGCCCCAGCATTTT. Its protein product is CASSSTGGGGNQPQHF.

The V and J genes are TRBV5-1 and TRBJ1-4; D is possibly TRBD1 (5 bases). The ends were cut back, 0 bases at V and 5 bases at J, with 11 bases in the middle. This CDR3 is built from 15 residues. Germline V gene data show CDR1 as SGHRS and CDR2 as YFSETQ. The CDR3 region is CASSLAGPPNEKLFF. The CDR3 bases are TGCGCCAGCAGCTTGGCAGGGCCCCCGAATGAAAAACTGTTTTTT.